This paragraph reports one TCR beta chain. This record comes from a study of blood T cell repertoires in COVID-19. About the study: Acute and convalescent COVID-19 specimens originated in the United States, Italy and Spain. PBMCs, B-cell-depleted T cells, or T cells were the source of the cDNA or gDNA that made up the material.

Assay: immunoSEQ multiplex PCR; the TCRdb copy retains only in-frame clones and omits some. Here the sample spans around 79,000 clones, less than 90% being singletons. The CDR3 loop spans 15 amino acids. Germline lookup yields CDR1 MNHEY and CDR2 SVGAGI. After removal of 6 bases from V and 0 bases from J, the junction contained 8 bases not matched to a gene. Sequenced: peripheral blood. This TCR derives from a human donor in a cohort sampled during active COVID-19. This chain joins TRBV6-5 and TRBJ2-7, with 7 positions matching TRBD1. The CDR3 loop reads CASSLTRGTSYEQYF. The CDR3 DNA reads TGTGCCAGCAGCTTAACCAGGGGGACCTCCTACGAGCAGTACTTC.